A selection of T cell receptor beta chains follows, all from one sample in a study of shared T cell receptors in the human thymus. Sequencing was performed with immunoSEQ multiplex PCR; in TCRdb, only in-frame clones are kept and a portion is missing. Of about 660,000 clones in the sample, over 75% are singletons; the top ten hold 0.0095% to 0.012%. This sample also appeared in a second study, on human thymus T cells.

Source material: thymocytes. These receptor sequences come from a boy in the first two years of life with a congenital heart defect. Both conserved end residues are part of each CDR3. A D gene is named only where the DNA matches it firmly. Clone size is stated in some rows and not others, as once, few, many or a class when expanded.

D gene: NA; V gene: TRBV5-1; J gene: TRBJ2-5; clone size: NA; CDR3 DNA: TGCGCCAGCAGCCCGGGGGAGACCCAGTACTTC; CDR3 protein: CASSPGETQYF
D gene: TRBD2; V gene: TRBV28; J gene: TRBJ2-3; clone size: NA; CDR3 DNA: TGTGCCAGCAGTTTTTGTCTAGCGGGAGGGCCGATCCCTTACACAGATACGCAGTATTTT; CDR3 protein: CASSFCLAGGPIPYTDTQYF
D gene: TRBD1; V gene: TRBV14; J gene: TRBJ1-3; clone size: NA; CDR3 DNA: TGTGCCAGCAGCTTCCCAGGGGGGAGAGGAAACACCATATATTTT; CDR3 protein: CASSFPGGRGNTIYF
D gene: NA; V gene: TRBV7-2; J gene: TRBJ2-7; clone size: once; CDR3 DNA: TGTGCCAGCAGCCAGCCGGGAGCTCCGCACGAGCAGTACTTC; CDR3 protein: CASSQPGAPHEQYF
D gene: TRBD1; V gene: TRBV27; J gene: TRBJ2-2; clone size: NA; CDR3 DNA: TGTGCCAGTCAGTCAACCGAGACAGGGGAGACCGGGGAGCTGTTTTTT; CDR3 protein: CASQSTETGETGELFF
D gene: TRBD1; V gene: TRBV5-1; J gene: TRBJ2-3; clone size: NA; CDR3 DNA: TGCGCCAGTGCCTCCGCAGGGGGTCGTACTACAGATACGCAGTATTTT; CDR3 protein: CASASAGGRTTDTQYF
D gene: NA; V gene: TRBV19; J gene: TRBJ2-2; clone size: NA; CDR3 DNA: TGTGCCAGTAGTATAGATCGGGAAACCGGGGAGCTGTTTTTT; CDR3 protein: CASSIDRETGELFF
D gene: TRBD2; V gene: TRBV4-1; J gene: TRBJ2-1; clone size: NA; CDR3 DNA: TGCGCCAGCAGCCAAATTCCTACTAGCGGGGACTACAATGAGCAGTTCTTC; CDR3 protein: CASSQIPTSGDYNEQFF
D gene: TRBD2; V gene: TRBV28; J gene: TRBJ2-7; clone size: few; CDR3 DNA: TGTGCCAGCAGATGGACTAGCGGGAGCTACGAGCAGTACTTC; CDR3 protein: CASRWTSGSYEQYF
D gene: NA; V gene: TRBV27; J gene: TRBJ2-1; clone size: NA; CDR3 DNA: TGTGCCAGCAGCCGCCGGTCGTCGGGGAGCTCCTACAATGAGCAGTTCTTC; CDR3 protein: CASSRRSSGSSYNEQFF
D gene: TRBD1; V gene: TRBV6-5; J gene: TRBJ2-1; clone size: NA; CDR3 DNA: TGTGCCAGCAGCCTCCGGGACAGGGCCCATGAGCAGTTCTTC; CDR3 protein: CASSLRDRAHEQFF
D gene: NA; V gene: TRBV2; J gene: TRBJ2-1; clone size: NA; CDR3 DNA: TGTGCCAGCGACTCTGACCGGGAAGCCCTGGGCAATGAGCAGTTCTTC; CDR3 protein: CASDSDREALGNEQFF
D gene: NA; V gene: TRBV10-3; J gene: TRBJ1-1; clone size: NA; CDR3 DNA: TGTGCCTCACAGGGTCGGAACACTGAAGCTTTCTTT; CDR3 protein: CASQGRNTEAFF
D gene: NA; V gene: TRBV28; J gene: TRBJ1-1; clone size: NA; CDR3 DNA: TGTGCCAGCAGTTTCGGGGGGAACACTGAAGCTTTCTTT; CDR3 protein: CASSFGGNTEAFF
D gene: TRBD2; V gene: TRBV5-6; J gene: TRBJ2-7; clone size: NA; CDR3 DNA: TGTGCCAGCAGCGAGGGACTAGCGGGGTCCGAGCAGTACTTC; CDR3 protein: CASSEGLAGSEQYF
D gene: TRBD2; V gene: TRBV27; J gene: TRBJ2-7; clone size: NA; CDR3 DNA: TGTGCCAGCAGTTCCCCTCCGGGACTAGTTCTTCACGAGCAGTACTTC; CDR3 protein: CASSSPPGLVLHEQYF
D gene: NA; V gene: TRBV19; J gene: TRBJ2-7; clone size: few; CDR3 DNA: TGTGCCAGTAGTTCGTCGACTCTACACGAGCAGTACTTC; CDR3 protein: CASSSSTLHEQYF
D gene: TRBD2; V gene: TRBV7-6; J gene: TRBJ2-3; clone size: NA; CDR3 DNA: TGTGCCAGCAGCTCATATCTAGCGGGAGGGCCCCCTGCCACAGATACGCAGTATTTT; CDR3 protein: CASSSYLAGGPPATDTQYF
D gene: TRBD2; V gene: TRBV18; J gene: TRBJ2-7; clone size: NA; CDR3 DNA: TGTGCCAGCTCCTACTGGGCTAGCGGGAGTCGGGACTACGAGCAGTACTTC; CDR3 protein: CASSYWASGSRDYEQYF
D gene: NA; V gene: TRBV30; J gene: TRBJ1-1; clone size: NA; CDR3 DNA: TGTGCCTGGAGTGCCGGTCGTGGCACTGAAGCTTTCTTT; CDR3 protein: CAWSAGRGTEAFF
D gene: TRBD1; V gene: TRBV5-8; J gene: TRBJ1-1; clone size: NA; CDR3 DNA: TGTGCCAGCAGCGGGGGACAGGGATCCGCTTTCTTT; CDR3 protein: CASSGGQGSAFF
D gene: TRBD2; V gene: TRBV4-3; J gene: TRBJ2-1; clone size: NA; CDR3 DNA: TGCGCCAGCAGCCAAGATGGGGCTAGCGGGAGAGGGGTAGGTGAGCAGTTCTTC; CDR3 protein: CASSQDGASGRGVGEQFF
D gene: NA; V gene: TRBV23-1; J gene: TRBJ1-5; clone size: NA; CDR3 DNA: TGCGCCATCCTAGTTTTTAGCAATCAGCCCCAGCATTTT; CDR3 protein: CAILVFSNQPQHF
D gene: NA; V gene: TRBV6-6; J gene: TRBJ2-3; clone size: NA; CDR3 DNA: TGTGCCAGCAGCCTAACGGGGAGGGGGACAGATACGCAGTATTTT; CDR3 protein: CASSLTGRGTDTQYF
D gene: NA; V gene: TRBV10-3; J gene: TRBJ2-7; clone size: NA; CDR3 DNA: TGTGCCAGCTCTGGAGCCGGCCAATACGAGCAGTACTTC; CDR3 protein: CASSGAGQYEQYF
D gene: NA; V gene: TRBV29-1; J gene: TRBJ1-2; clone size: once; CDR3 DNA: TGCAGCGTTGAAGACGGAACAGATGGCTACACCTTC; CDR3 protein: CSVEDGTDGYTF
D gene: TRBD2; V gene: TRBV9; J gene: TRBJ2-5; clone size: NA; CDR3 DNA: TGTGCCAGCAGCGTAGGCCGCTGCGGGAGTGGGGAGACCCAGTACTTC; CDR3 protein: CASSVGRCGSGETQYF
D gene: TRBD2; V gene: TRBV10-3; J gene: TRBJ2-7; clone size: NA; CDR3 DNA: TGTGCCATCAGTGAGACCGGGACTAGCTACGAGCAGTACTTC; CDR3 protein: CAISETGTSYEQYF
D gene: TRBD2; V gene: TRBV5-4; J gene: TRBJ2-2; clone size: NA; CDR3 DNA: TGTGCCAGCAGCTGCCCGAGACTAGCGGTGAGCGGGGAGCTGTTTTTT; CDR3 protein: CASSCPRLAVSGELFF